This T cell receptor (beta chain) was captured by sequencing in a study of shared clonotypes between healthy human individuals (dated by TCRdb to 2020 to 2021). For the study in its entirety: The cohort comprised two women and three men aged 18 to 49 years. For each donor, three plates each were used for CD4 naive and CD4 memory, two plates were used for CD8 naive, and one plate was used for CD8 memory. The study deeply sequenced blood TCR repertoires of five healthy adults to estimate repertoire size and the extent of clonotype sharing between individuals. To increase sequencing depth and limit assay-specific biases, different laboratories used diverse techniques to prepare libraries and sequence TCR repertoires. Leukapheresis yielded between about 0.94 and 8.9 billion PBMCs per donor. What the research found in general, with its limitations: Only blood was sampled, and tissue TCR repertoires likely differ from those in blood. Compared with non-shared clonotypes, clonotypes shared by all four sorted-subset donors had higher generation probabilities. Incomplete sequencing was indicated by rarefaction of sorted-subset datasets, despite the large sequencing depth. Because the study included a small number of donors, the genetic and exposure-history diversity represented was limited. About 5% of naive CD4, roughly 3.6% of naive CD8, approximately 2.2% of memory CD4, and about 0.4% of memory CD8 clonotypes were shared across several donors. Estimated clonotype richness was generally larger for naive than for memory subsets. Based on pairwise subsampling, the degree of clonotype sharing among donors was expected to be affected by sequencing depth.

Healthy HIV-negative adults with no recently reported acute infections or vaccinations were included as donors. All donors were Caucasian adults living in Nashville, Tennessee, USA. CD4+ T cells were enriched by magnetic negative selection; naive cells were then positively selected on CD45RA, and the negative fraction formed the memory subset. Blood was collected by leukapheresis, and PBMCs were isolated by Ficoll-Histopaque density gradient centrifugation and then cryopreserved in liquid nitrogen vapor phase. Analytical flow cytometry was used to check the purity and quantity of each magnetically sorted T cell population. Genomic DNA was isolated from every sorted fraction and measured by UV absorbance on a Nanodrop 2000c. This clone was counted a few times. Its target antigen remains unknown. No base quality information exists; no much larger clone differs at one position. Using the deep immunoSEQ assay, TCR CDR3 regions were amplified from genomic DNA by multiplex PCR. For each cell subset, the extracted genomic DNA was distributed evenly across all wells of several immunoSEQ 96-well plates, and each plate served as one replicate. For sorted subsets, approximately 190 ng of genomic DNA, equivalent to roughly 33,000 T cell genomes, went into each replicate PCR. The purified libraries were quantified using a Qubit 3.0 fluorometer, sized with a Bioanalyzer 2100, and then quantified again using the KAPA Library Quantification kit. Every immunoSEQ 96-well plate was sequenced on a dedicated single-read 150-cycle Illumina NextSeq 550 flow cell. The study's processing was this. Because the immunoSEQ output held only junctional sequences and lacked quality scores, the filtering could not match the filtering applied to full-length reads. To assign V/J genes and CDR3, sequences were annotated using PyIR, a Python wrapper for IgBLAST v1.9, with IMGT germline references. Reads with weak V/J assignments (E-value above 1e-6), missing CDR3, stop codons, out-of-frame junctions, or ambiguous translated residues were removed. V3J clonotypes were defined as sequences sharing the same inferred V gene, J gene, and CDR3 amino acid sequence. To compute the percentage overlap between repertoires, the number of shared unique clonotypes was divided by the size of the smaller repertoire. Repertoire richness was assessed with RTK rarefaction, the Chao1 estimator, and Recon v2.1 estimates of unobserved clonotypes. OLGA was used to compute generation probabilities for all TCRbeta clonotypes that the gDNA method yielded from a handful of donors. Drawn from immuneACCESS, this table holds only the in-frame rearrangements with V and J called that TCRdb kept. Clones are partly lost; checked studies trace under half to an unresolved V gene and leave the rest unexplained. V and J calls and clone size come straight from that table; D and trimming were deduced from the DNA. In this sample the table shows roughly 1,000,000 clones, about four fifths of which occur a single time. The biggest ten clones account for about 0.52% of the sample.

Based on the germline V gene, the CDR1 and CDR2 sequences are KGHSH and LQKENI. V gives up 3 bases and J gives up 0 bases, and the segment between their germline ends measures 14 bases. Including the terminal cysteine and phenylalanine, the CDR3 comprises 16 residues. Only CDR3 DNA remains: 48 bases, in frame from the first base. This TCR derives from a man aged 18 to 30 in good health. Some clones in this sample may be carry-over from other donors' samples. Sequenced: memory CD4+ T cells from PBMCs. What this sample's cell subset or site label stands for: CD45RA-negative fraction. The rearranged chain carries TRBV18 and TRBJ1-1; the D gene is unclear. This receptor carries the CDR3 CASSPYDGRMNTEAFF. The nucleotides are TGTGCCAGCTCACCCTACGACGGAAGAATGAACACTGAAGCTTTCTTT.